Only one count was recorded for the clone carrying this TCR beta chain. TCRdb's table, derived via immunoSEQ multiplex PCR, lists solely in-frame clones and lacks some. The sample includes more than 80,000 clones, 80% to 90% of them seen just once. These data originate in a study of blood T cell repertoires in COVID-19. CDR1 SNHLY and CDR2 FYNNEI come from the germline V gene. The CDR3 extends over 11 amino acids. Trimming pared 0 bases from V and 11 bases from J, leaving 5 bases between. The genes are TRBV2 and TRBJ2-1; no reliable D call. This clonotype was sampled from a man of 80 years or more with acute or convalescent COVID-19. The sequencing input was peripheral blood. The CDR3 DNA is TGTGCCAGCAGTGAAGCGGAGAAGCAGTTCTTC. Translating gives CASSEAEKQFF.